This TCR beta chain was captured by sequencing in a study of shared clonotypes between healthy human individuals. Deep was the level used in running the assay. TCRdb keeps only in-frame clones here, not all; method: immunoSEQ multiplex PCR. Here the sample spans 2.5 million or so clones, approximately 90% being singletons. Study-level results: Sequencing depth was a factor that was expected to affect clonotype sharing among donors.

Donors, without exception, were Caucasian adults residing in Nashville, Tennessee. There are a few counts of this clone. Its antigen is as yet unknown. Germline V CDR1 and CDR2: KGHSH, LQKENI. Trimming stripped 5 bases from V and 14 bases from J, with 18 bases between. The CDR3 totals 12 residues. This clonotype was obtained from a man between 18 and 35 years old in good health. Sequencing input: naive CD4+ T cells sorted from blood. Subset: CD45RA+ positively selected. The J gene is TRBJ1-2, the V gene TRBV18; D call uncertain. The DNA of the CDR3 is TGTGCCAGCTCAGTTGGACCTCCCGACATAACCTTC. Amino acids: CASSVGPPDITF.